Listed below are T cell receptor beta chains from one sample, sequenced in a study of blood T cell repertoires in COVID-19. Measured with immunoSEQ multiplex PCR; TCRdb has only the in-frame clones, and not every one. Of around 180,000 clones listed, approximately 83% were seen once; the top ten hold roughly 3%. What was sequenced was peripheral blood. The receptors derive from a man aged 55 to 70 with acute or convalescent COVID-19. The CDR3 runs from the conserved cysteine through the conserved F or W. The D gene is left open where the match is weak. Where a row states a size, it is once, few, many or the class of an expanded clone; other rows omit it.

J gene: TRBJ2-1; V gene: TRBV5-6; clone size: NA; D gene: TRBD2; CDR3 protein: CASSFRTSANEQFF; CDR3 DNA: TGTGCCAGCAGCTTTAGGACTAGTGCCAATGAGCAGTTCTTC
J gene: TRBJ2-5; V gene: TRBV27; clone size: few; D gene: NA; CDR3 protein: CASSPSPGLVTQYF; CDR3 DNA: TGTGCCAGCAGTCCCTCCCCGGGTTTAGTAACCCAGTACTTC
J gene: TRBJ2-1; V gene: TRBV12-3/TRBV12-4; clone size: NA; D gene: NA; CDR3 protein: CASSESAYNEQFF; CDR3 DNA: TGTGCCAGCAGCGAGTCGGCCTACAATGAGCAGTTCTTC
J gene: TRBJ1-1; V gene: TRBV19; clone size: NA; D gene: NA; CDR3 protein: CASSIGPGTGNTEAFF; CDR3 DNA: TGTGCCAGTAGTATAGGCCCCGGGACTGGGAACACTGAAGCTTTCTTT
J gene: TRBJ2-5; V gene: TRBV15; clone size: once; D gene: NA; CDR3 protein: CATSRQALQETQYF; CDR3 DNA: TGTGCCACCAGCAGACAGGCGTTACAAGAGACCCAGTACTTC
J gene: TRBJ1-3; V gene: TRBV20-1; clone size: NA; D gene: NA; CDR3 protein: CSARDRVTIYF; CDR3 DNA: TGCAGTGCTAGAGATCGCGTAACCATATATTTT
J gene: TRBJ2-1; V gene: TRBV6-6; clone size: NA; D gene: TRBD2; CDR3 protein: CASSQSLAGNNEQFF; CDR3 DNA: TGTGCCAGCAGCCAGTCCCTAGCGGGGAACAATGAGCAGTTCTTC
J gene: TRBJ1-2; V gene: TRBV6-5; clone size: NA; D gene: TRBD1; CDR3 protein: CASSYLDRDLGYTF; CDR3 DNA: TGTGCCAGCAGTTACCTGGACAGGGACTTGGGCTACACCTTC
J gene: TRBJ2-1; V gene: TRBV9; clone size: NA; D gene: NA; CDR3 protein: CASSVGEVYNEQFF; CDR3 DNA: TGTGCCAGCAGCGTAGGGGAGGTATACAATGAGCAGTTCTTC
J gene: TRBJ2-1; V gene: TRBV9; clone size: NA; D gene: NA; CDR3 protein: CASSGLGAWNEQFF; CDR3 DNA: TGTGCCAGCAGCGGACTAGGAGCGTGGAATGAGCAGTTCTTC
J gene: TRBJ1-1; V gene: TRBV20-1; clone size: NA; D gene: NA; CDR3 protein: CSALDKLGAFF; CDR3 DNA: TGCAGTGCCCTTGACAAGTTGGGAGCTTTCTTT
J gene: TRBJ1-6; V gene: TRBV6-5; clone size: once; D gene: NA; CDR3 protein: CASSPLQFNSPLHF; CDR3 DNA: TGTGCCAGCAGTCCCCTTCAGTTTAATTCACCCCTCCACTTT
J gene: TRBJ2-5; V gene: TRBV19; clone size: NA; D gene: TRBD1; CDR3 protein: CASSTRTGEGETQYF; CDR3 DNA: TGTGCCAGTAGTACGAGGACAGGGGAGGGTGAGACCCAGTACTTC